This T cell receptor (beta chain) emerged from a study of blood T cells in healthy people across ages. Using a J-beta primer mix together with a sample-barcoded 5' primer, a second PCR was run for about 7 to 12 cycles. TCRdb called the 5' RACE reads again in MiXCR, with one record for every CDR3 protein. The table has 1.5 million to 2 million distinct CDR3 sequences, roughly 27% seen once. Sequences were obtained from blood. The sequence was obtained from a woman in her 30s in good health.

The DNA of the CDR3 is TGCAGCGTTGGGACAGTCAATAGCAATCAGCCCCAGCATTTT. Protein: CSVGTVNSNQPQHF. The rearrangement links TRBV29-1 to TRBJ1-5; D may be TRBD1 (6 bases). Germline loops: CDR1 SQVTM, CDR2 ANQGSEA. CDR3 length equals 14 residues. Trimming shortened V by 4 bases and J by 0 bases, and 10 bases separated the two germline ends.